This T cell receptor (beta chain) was captured in a study of CD8 T cells in Susac syndrome. Study results and caveats: The study admitted that it had a relatively small number of individuals in its TCR sequencing and HLA analysis.

Note on this clonotype: The antigen is unknown.

The controls, all healthy donors, were matched for age and sex. While CD8+ and CD4+ T cells were isolated negatively, TEMRA cells were enriched by FACS. With random hexamers, reverse transcription was performed on roughly 0.5 to 1 ug of RNA. The amplification used immunoSEQ multiplex PCR on TCR beta CDR3; it spanned 54 Vbeta and 13 Jbeta. TCRdb reprocessed the immunoSEQ multiplex PCR reads with MiXCR, giving one entry per CDR3 protein. The sample carries around 190,000 distinct CDR3 sequences, roughly 94% recorded once. The ends were cut back, 2 bases at V and 4 bases at J, with 6 bases in the middle. The V gene's germline CDR1 is MNHNS and CDR2 SASEGT. The CDR3 length is 12 residues.

The chain links TRBV6-1 to TRBJ2-7; the D is unclear. Sequenced sample: CD4+ T cells from PBMCs. The sequence derives from a human donor in good health. CDR3 residues: CASSEYGYEQYV. The CDR3 nucleotides read TGTGCCAGCAGTGAATATGGTTACGAGCAGTACGTC.